The clone carrying this TCR beta chain was found many times. Its antigen remains unknown. The read stops 3 residues short of the end of the CDR3; the missing end is completed from the germline J gene. Clones were sequenced by immunoSEQ multiplex PCR, and TCRdb holds only the in-frame ones, with some missing. Altogether approximately 20,000 clones were found in the sample, and no singletons occur. The CDR3 sequence is 14 residues long. Trimming left V 2 bases short and J 3 bases short, with 11 bases between. The V gene's germline CDR1 is SGHRS and CDR2 YFSETQ. The data were obtained in a study of T cell clonality in common variable immunodeficiency. Study-level points and caveats: Reportedly, TCR beta sequences from common variable immunodeficiency showed fewer deletions and N-nucleotide insertions.

The receptor was isolated from a human donor with common variable immunodeficiency. The rearrangement links TRBV5-1 to TRBJ1-2; D possibly corresponds to TRBD1 (5 bases). What was sequenced was peripheral blood mononuclear cells. The covered CDR3 bases are TGCGCCAGCAGCTTATTCCAGGGCGACTATGGC. Translated: CASSLFQGDYG. The complete CDR3 sequence is CASSLFQGDYGYTF.